The clone carrying this T cell receptor beta chain was detected ten times or more. The antigen remains undetermined. Via MiXCR, TCRdb re-called the reads, giving one row per CDR3 protein. The profile shows 550,000 to 850,000 distinct CDR3 sequences, roughly 33% of them singletons. There are 18 residues in the CDR3. V was shortened by 3 bases and J by 2 bases, with 20 bases between the two germline ends. Germline V gene data show CDR1 as MGHRA and CDR2 as YSYEKL. The sample comes from a study of T cell repertoires in cytomegalovirus infection. Findings of the study overall: The study identified carriers of CMV plus the relevant HLA from cumulative public TCR beta family frequency.

The V call is TRBV4-1, the J call TRBJ1-3, with D tentatively TRBD1 (6 bases). Sequencing used cultured PBMCs, obtained from culture after CMV antigen stimulation. This TCR came from a human donor in good health (CMV status not recorded). Some clones in this sample may be carry-over from other donors' samples. The CDR3 region is CASSHPPGQFHPGNTIYF. The CDR3 nucleotides read TGCGCCAGCAGCCATCCGCCCGGACAGTTTCATCCTGGAAACACCATATATTTT.